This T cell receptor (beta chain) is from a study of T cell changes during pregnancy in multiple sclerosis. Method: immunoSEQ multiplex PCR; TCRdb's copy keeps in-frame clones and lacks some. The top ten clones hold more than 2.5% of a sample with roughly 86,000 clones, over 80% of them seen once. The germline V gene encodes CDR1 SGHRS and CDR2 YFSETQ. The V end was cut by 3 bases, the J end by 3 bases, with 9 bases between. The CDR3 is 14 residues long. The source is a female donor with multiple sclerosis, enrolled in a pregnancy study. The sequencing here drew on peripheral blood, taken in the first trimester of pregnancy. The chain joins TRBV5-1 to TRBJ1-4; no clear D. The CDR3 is CASSSTLANEKLFF. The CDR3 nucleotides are TGCGCCAGCAGCTCGACCCTAGCTAATGAAAAACTGTTTTTT.